The 9 T cell receptor beta chains below come from one sample, sequenced in a study of T cells in Graves' hyperthyroidism and ophthalmopathy (dated by TCRdb to about 2019). Libraries were made using multiplex PCR. These reads were obtained on an Illumina HiSeq 2000. The TCR beta CDR3 regions were amplified from the RNA transcripts. The first round of RT-PCR for the TCR CDR3 was performed with the HTBI primer set and the Qiagen OneStep RT-PCR kit. TCRdb reanalyzed the raw reads on its own, using fastp at Q25 for trimming and MiXCR for clone calling, and kept in-frame beta chains. Each entry merges the rows of one CDR3 protein and shows their most common DNA and genes. The sample table shows 300,000 or so distinct CDR3 sequences, and roughly 17% are seen once. Approximately 33% of the sample is in the top ten clones. Sequenced material: blood. Source of these receptors: a man aged 25-45 years with Graves' hyperthyroidism.

This clonotype has ten or more counts. The genes are TRBV3-1 and TRBJ1-2, with D maybe TRBD1 (5 bases). The CDR3 consists of 13 residues. The germline gives CDR1 LGHDT, CDR2 YNNKEL (reference sequence). V was pared by 4 bases and J by 3 bases, with 9 bases between. CDR3 bases: TGTGCCAGCAGCCCACGACAGTACTATGGCTACACCTTC. Translating gives CASSPRQYYGYTF.

To note about this clonotype: A much larger clonotype is one base distant, so this may be a read error. The V gene is TRBV11-2, the J gene TRBJ2-7; D may be TRBD1 (5 bases). This CDR3 has 14 amino acids. Germline lookup yields CDR1 SGHAT and CDR2 FQNNGV. DNA of the CDR3: TGTGCCAGCAGCTCGGACCTTGACAGCTACGAGCAGTGCTTC. Residues: CASSSDLDSYEQCF.

The chain couples TRBV5-1 to TRBJ2-1; TRBD2 agrees at 9 bases. Germline lookup yields CDR1 SGHRS and CDR2 YFSETQ. The CDR3 length is 14 residues. After removal of 7 bases from V and 5 bases from J, the junction contained 7 bases not matched to a gene. CDR3 amino acids: CASRGTSIHNEQFF. CDR3 coding DNA: TGCGCCAGCCGTGGGACTAGCATACACAATGAGCAGTTCTTC. Full variable domain (outside the CDR3, taken from reference TRBV5-1 and TRBJ2-1): KAGVTQTPRYLIKTRGQQVTLSCSPISGHRSVSWYQQTPGQGLQFLFEYFSETQRNKGNFPGRFSGRQFSNSRSEMNVSTLELGDSALYLCASRGTSIHNEQFFGPGTRLTVL.

Comment on this clonotype: At one boundary the junction diverges from the germline segment, which might be a read error. This chain uses TRBV9 with TRBJ2-1; D is possibly TRBD2 (6 bases). The CDR3 covers 14 residues. Germline V gene lookup returns CDR1 SGDLS and CDR2 YYNGEE. CDR3 in DNA: TGTGCCGGCAGCGGAGGGAGCTCCTACAATGAGCAGTTCTTC. It codes for CAGSGGSSYNEQFF.

The chain recombines TRBV20-1 with TRBJ2-1; no clear D gene. The CDR3 loop spans 15 amino acids. In germline, CDR1 is DFQATT, CDR2 SNEGSKA (reference sequence). The V gene lost 0 bases and the J gene lost 1 base, with 10 bases spanning the gap. Here the CDR3 DNA reads TGCAGTGCTAGAGATCGAGTATTATCCTACAATGAGCAGTTCTTC. Protein product: CSARDRVLSYNEQFF.

This clonotype was seen repeatedly, ten times or more. The chain recombines TRBV10-3 with TRBJ1-3, with 7 bases fitting TRBD1. Trimming removed 10 bases from V and 0 bases from J; junction bases left unmatched: 15. The CDR3 is 17 amino acids. The germline CDR1 and CDR2 sequences are ENHRY and SYGVKD. This chain's CDR3 is CATNPTGELSSGNTIYF. Here the CDR3 DNA reads TGTGCCACGAACCCAACAGGGGAACTAAGCTCTGGAAACACCATATATTTT.

This clonotype was seen ten or more times. The chain links TRBV6-5 to TRBJ2-7; D may be TRBD1 or TRBD2 (6 bases each). V lost 2 bases and J lost 0, with 8 bases in between. The length of the CDR3 is 14 residues. CDR1 is MNHEY, CDR2 SVGAGI, per germline. The CDR3 nucleotides read TGTGCCAGCAGTTACGGGGGGCCCTCCTACGAGCAGTACTTC. Translated, it gives CASSYGGPSYEQYF.

This clonotype was found many times. The chain combines TRBV7-6 with TRBJ2-1; TRBD1 is a possible D gene (6 bases). Trimming removed 4 bases from V and 1 base from J, with 14 bases in between. The germline V gene has CDR1 SGHVS and CDR2 FNYEAQ. The CDR3 totals 16 residues. CDR3 in DNA: TGTGCCAGCAGCTCCATTGGGGGACAATCCTACAATGAGCAGTTCTTC. Translated: CASSSIGGQSYNEQFF.

Ten or more counts support this clonotype. CDR3: CASSQARTGGETQYF. The CDR3, as DNA: TGTGCCAGCAGCCAAGCCAGGACAGGGGGAGAGACCCAGTACTTC. The chain links TRBV3-1 to TRBJ2-5, with 10 nucleotides matching TRBD1. Germline loops: CDR1 LGHDT, CDR2 YNNKEL (reference sequence). The CDR3 consists of 15 residues. J gave up 4 bases and V 1 base, and 3 bases lay outside the gene matches.